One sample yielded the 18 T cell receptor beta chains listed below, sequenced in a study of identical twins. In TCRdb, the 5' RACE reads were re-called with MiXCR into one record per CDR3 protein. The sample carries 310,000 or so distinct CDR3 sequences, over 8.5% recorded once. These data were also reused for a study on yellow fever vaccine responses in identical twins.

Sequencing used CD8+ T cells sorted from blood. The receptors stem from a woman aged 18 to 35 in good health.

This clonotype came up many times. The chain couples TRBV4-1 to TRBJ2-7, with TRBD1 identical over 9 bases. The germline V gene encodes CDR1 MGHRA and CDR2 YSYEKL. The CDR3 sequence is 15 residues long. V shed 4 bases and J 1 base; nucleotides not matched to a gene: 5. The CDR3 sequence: CASSPRTGASYEQYF. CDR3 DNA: TGCGCCAGCAGCCCCCGGACAGGGGCATCCTACGAGCAGTACTTC.

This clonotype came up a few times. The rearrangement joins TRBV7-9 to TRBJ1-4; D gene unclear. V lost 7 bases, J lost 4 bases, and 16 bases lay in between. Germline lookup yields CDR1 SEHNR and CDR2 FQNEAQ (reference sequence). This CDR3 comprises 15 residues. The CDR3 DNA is TGTGCCAGCAACCGGGCCCTCCCAGATAATGAAAAACTGTTTTTT. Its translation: CASNRALPDNEKLFF.

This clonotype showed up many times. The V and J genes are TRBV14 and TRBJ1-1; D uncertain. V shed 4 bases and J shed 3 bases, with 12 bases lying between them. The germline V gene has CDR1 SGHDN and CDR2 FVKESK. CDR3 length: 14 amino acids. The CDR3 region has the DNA TGTGCCAGCAGCCCCCTCTTCTGGGACACTGAAGCTTTCTTT. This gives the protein CASSPLFWDTEAFF.

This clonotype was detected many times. The CDR3 spells CASSSRDSSYEQYF. DNA of the CDR3: TGTGCCAGCAGCTCCCGGGACAGCTCCTACGAGCAGTACTTC. This sequence joins TRBV7-9 and TRBJ2-7, with TRBD1 identical over 7 bases. Germline loops: CDR1 SEHNR, CDR2 FQNEAQ (reference sequence). The CDR3 is 14 amino acids. The V gene end was trimmed by 4 bases and the J gene end by 0 bases; junction bases not matched to a gene: 3.

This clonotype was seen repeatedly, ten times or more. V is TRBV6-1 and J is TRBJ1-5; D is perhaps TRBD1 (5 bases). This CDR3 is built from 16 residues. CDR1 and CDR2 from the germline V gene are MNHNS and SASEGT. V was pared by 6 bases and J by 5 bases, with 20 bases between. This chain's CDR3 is CASRDRARGRDQPQHF. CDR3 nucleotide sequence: TGTGCCAGCAGGGATAGGGCCCGGGGCCGGGATCAGCCCCAGCATTTT.

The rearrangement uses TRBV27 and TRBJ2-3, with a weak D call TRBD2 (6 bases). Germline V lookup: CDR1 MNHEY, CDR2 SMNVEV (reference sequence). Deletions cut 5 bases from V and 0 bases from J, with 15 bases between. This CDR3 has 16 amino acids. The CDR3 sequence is CASSPITSPSTDTQYF. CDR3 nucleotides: TGTGCCAGCAGTCCCATTACTAGCCCTAGCACAGATACGCAGTATTTT.

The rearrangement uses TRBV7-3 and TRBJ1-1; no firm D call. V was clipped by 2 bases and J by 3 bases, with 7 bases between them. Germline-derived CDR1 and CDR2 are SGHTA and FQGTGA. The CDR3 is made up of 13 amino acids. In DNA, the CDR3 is TGTGCCAGCAGCTTATCGGTTTACACTGAAGCTTTCTTT. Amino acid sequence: CASSLSVYTEAFF.

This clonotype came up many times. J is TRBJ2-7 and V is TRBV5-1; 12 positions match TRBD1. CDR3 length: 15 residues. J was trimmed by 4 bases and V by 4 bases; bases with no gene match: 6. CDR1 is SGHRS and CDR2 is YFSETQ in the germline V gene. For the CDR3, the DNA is TGCGCCAGCAGCCCGGGACAGGGGGCGACTTACGAGCAGTACTTC. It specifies CASSPGQGATYEQYF. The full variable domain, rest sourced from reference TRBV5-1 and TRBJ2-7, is KAGVTQTPRYLIKTRGQQVTLSCSPISGHRSVSWYQQTPGQGLQFLFEYFSETQRNKGNFPGRFSGRQFSNSRSEMNVSTLELGDSALYLCASSPGQGATYEQYFGPGTRLTVT.

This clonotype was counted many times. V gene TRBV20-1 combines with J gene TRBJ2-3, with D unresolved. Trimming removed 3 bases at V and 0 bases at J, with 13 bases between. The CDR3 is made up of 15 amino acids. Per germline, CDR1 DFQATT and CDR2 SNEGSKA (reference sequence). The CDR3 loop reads CSASAREDSTDTQYF. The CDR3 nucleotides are TGCAGTGCTAGTGCGCGCGAAGACAGCACAGATACGCAGTATTTT.

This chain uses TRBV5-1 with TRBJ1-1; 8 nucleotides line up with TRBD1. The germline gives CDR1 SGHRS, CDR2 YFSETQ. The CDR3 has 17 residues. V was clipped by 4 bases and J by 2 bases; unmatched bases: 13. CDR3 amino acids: CASSRPGQVIGNTEAFF. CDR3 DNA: TGCGCCAGCAGCCGCCCGGGACAGGTTATAGGTAACACTGAAGCTTTCTTT.

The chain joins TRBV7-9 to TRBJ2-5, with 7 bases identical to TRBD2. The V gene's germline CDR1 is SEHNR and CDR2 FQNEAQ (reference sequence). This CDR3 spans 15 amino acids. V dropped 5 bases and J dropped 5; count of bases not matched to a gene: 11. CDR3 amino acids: CASSPRLGGMETQYF. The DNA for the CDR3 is TGTGCCAGCAGCCCGCGCCTCGGGGGGATGGAGACCCAGTACTTC.

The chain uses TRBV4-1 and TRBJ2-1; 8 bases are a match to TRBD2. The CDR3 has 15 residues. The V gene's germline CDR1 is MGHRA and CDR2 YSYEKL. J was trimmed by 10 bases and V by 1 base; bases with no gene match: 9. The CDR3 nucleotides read TGCGCCAGCAGCCAAGCCCTAGCGGGTTTTGGCGAGCAGTTCTTC. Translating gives CASSQALAGFGEQFF.

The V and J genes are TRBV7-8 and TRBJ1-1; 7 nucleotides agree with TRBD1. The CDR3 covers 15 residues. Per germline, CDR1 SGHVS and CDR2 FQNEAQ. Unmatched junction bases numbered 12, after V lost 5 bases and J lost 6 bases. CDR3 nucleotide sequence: TGTGCCAGCAGCCATCGACAGGGAGGGCCATCTGAAGCTTTCTTT. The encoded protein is CASSHRQGGPSEAFF.

The CDR3 loop is CASSGGTGLSYEQYF. The CDR3 bases are TGTGCCAGCAGTGGTGGGACAGGGCTATCCTACGAGCAGTACTTC. The chain carries TRBV27 and TRBJ2-7; 9 positions agree with TRBD1. Germline trimming cut 5 bases from V and 1 base from J; bases unmatched to any gene: 6. The CDR3 runs to 15 residues. Per the germline V gene, CDR1 is MNHEY and CDR2 is SMNVEV (reference sequence).

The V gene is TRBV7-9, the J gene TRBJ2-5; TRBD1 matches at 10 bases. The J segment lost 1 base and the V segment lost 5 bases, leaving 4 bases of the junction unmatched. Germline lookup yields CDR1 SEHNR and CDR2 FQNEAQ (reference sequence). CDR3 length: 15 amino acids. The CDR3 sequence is CASSHRDRGQETQYF. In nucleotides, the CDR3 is TGTGCCAGCAGCCACCGGGACAGGGGCCAAGAGACCCAGTACTTC. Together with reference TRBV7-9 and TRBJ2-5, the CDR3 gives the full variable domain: DTGVSQNPRHKITKRGQNVTFRCDPISEHNRLYWYRQTLGQGPEFLTYFQNEAQLEKSRLLSDRFSAERPKGSFSTLEIQRTEQGDSAMYLCASSHRDRGQETQYFGPGTRLLVL.

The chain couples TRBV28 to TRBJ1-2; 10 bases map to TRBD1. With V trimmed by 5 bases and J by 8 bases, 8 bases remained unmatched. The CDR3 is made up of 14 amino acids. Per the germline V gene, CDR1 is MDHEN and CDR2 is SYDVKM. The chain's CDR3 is CASSPPTGGRGYTF. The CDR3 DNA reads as TGTGCCAGCAGTCCCCCGACAGGGGGCCGGGGCTACACCTTC.

DNA for the CDR3: TGTGCCAGCAGTCCTACAAACGCGAACACCGGGGAGCTGTTTTTT. It codes for CASSPTNANTGELFF. The chain uses TRBV6-1 and TRBJ2-2; D gene unclear. Trimming took off 5 bases at V and 0 bases at J, with 10 bases between the two ends. CDR1 is MNHNS, CDR2 SASEGT, per germline. There are 15 residues in the CDR3.

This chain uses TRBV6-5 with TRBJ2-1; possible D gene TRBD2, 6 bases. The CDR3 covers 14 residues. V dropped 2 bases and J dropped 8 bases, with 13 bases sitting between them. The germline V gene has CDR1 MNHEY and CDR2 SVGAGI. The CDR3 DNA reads TGTGCCAGCAGTTACACGGGAGTATGGGATGAGCAGTTCTTC. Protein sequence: CASSYTGVWDEQFF.